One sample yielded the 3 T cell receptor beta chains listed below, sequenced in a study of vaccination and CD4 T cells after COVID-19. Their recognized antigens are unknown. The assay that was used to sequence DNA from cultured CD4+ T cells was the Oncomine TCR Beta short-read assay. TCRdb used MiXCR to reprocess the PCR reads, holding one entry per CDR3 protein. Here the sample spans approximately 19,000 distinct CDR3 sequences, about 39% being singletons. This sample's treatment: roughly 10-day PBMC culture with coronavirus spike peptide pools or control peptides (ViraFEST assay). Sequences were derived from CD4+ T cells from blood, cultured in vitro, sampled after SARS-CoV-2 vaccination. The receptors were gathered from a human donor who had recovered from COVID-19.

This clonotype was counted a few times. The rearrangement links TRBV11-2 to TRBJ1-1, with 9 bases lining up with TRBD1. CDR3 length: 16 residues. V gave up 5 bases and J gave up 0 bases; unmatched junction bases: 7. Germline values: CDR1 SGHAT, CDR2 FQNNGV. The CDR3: CASSLGTGSMNTEAFF. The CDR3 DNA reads TGTGCCAGCAGCCTGGGGACAGGGAGCATGAACACTGAAGCTTTCTTT. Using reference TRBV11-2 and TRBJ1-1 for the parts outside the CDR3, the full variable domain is EAGVAQSPRYKIIEKRQSVAFWCNPISGHATLYWYQQILGQGPKLLIQFQNNGVVDDSQLPKDRFSAERLKGVDSTLKIQPAKLEDSAVYLCASSLGTGSMNTEAFFGQGTRLTVV.

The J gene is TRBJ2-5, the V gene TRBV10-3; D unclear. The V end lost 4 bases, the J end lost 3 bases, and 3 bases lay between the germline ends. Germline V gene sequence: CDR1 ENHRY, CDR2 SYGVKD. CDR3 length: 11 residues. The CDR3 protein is CAISAKETQYF. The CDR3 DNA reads TGTGCCATCAGTGCGAAAGAGACCCAGTACTTC.

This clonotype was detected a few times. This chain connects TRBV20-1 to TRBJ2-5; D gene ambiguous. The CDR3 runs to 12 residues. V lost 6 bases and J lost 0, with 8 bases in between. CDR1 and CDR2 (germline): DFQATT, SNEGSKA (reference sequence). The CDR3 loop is CSAPRNQETQYF. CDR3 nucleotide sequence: TGCAGTGCCCCACGAAACCAAGAGACCCAGTACTTC.